This is a list of T cell receptor beta chains from one sample in a study of cytomegalovirus exposure and HLA in healthy donors. TCRdb's copy holds only in-frame clones and misses some; the assay was immunoSEQ multiplex PCR. The sample carries around 200,000 clones, more than 60% recorded once. Sequencing was performed on PBMCs. Every receptor here comes from a female donor in good health and CMV-seronegative. CDR3s include the opening cysteine and the closing phenylalanine or tryptophan. A D gene is named only where the DNA matches it firmly. For some rows the clone size is stated as once, few or many, or as a class when expanded; others skip it.

CDR3 protein,CDR3 DNA,J gene,V gene,D gene,clone size
CASSLGGQGNYGYTF,TGTGCCAGCAGCTTGGGAGGACAGGGGAACTATGGCTACACCTTC,TRBJ1-2,TRBV5-8,TRBD1,-
CASSFDSVNEQFF,TGCGCCAGCAGCTTTGACAGCGTAAATGAGCAGTTCTTC,TRBJ2-1,TRBV5-1,-,-
CASSFKGDTQYF,TGTGCCAGCAGCTTTAAGGGGGATACGCAGTATTTT,TRBJ2-3,TRBV6-5,-,-
CASRQGLIQETQYF,TGTGCCAGTAGACAGGGGCTTATCCAAGAGACCCAGTACTTC,TRBJ2-5,TRBV2,TRBD1,-
CASSPSQGVTDTQYF,TGTGCCAGCTCACCATCCCAGGGTGTCACAGATACGCAGTATTTT,TRBJ2-3,TRBV18,-,few
CASSSGTGAGNYGYTF,TGTGCCAGCAGCTCCGGGACAGGGGCCGGGAACTATGGCTACACCTTC,TRBJ1-2,TRBV7-2,TRBD1,-
CASSSTPIYLGLAGVYNEQFF,TGTGCCAGCAGTTCCACACCCATCTATCTGGGACTAGCGGGAGTCTACAATGAGCAGTTCTTC,TRBJ2-1,TRBV28,TRBD2,-
CASSLGWSRGTDTQYF,TGTGCCAGCAGCTTAGGATGGAGCAGGGGCACAGATACGCAGTATTTT,TRBJ2-3,TRBV7-2,-,-
CAWSVRRTSGGQETQYF,TGTGCCTGGAGTGTACGTCGAACTAGCGGGGGCCAAGAGACCCAGTACTTC,TRBJ2-5,TRBV30,TRBD2,-
CASSFSNSYEQYF,TGTGCCAGCAGCTTCAGTAACTCCTACGAGCAGTACTTC,TRBJ2-7,TRBV7-9,-,-
CAVLMDRVNTEAFF,TGTGCCGTACTAATGGACAGGGTGAACACTGAAGCTTTCTTT,TRBJ1-1,TRBV6-5,TRBD1,-
CASSFTKGYTF,TGTGCCAGCAGTTTTACTAAGGGCTACACCTTC,TRBJ1-2,TRBV28,-,-
CASIDTSGVYEQYF,TGTGCCAGCATCGATACTAGCGGAGTCTACGAGCAGTACTTC,TRBJ2-7,TRBV21-1,-,-
CAWSVLGTGELFF,TGTGCCTGGAGTGTACTAGGGACCGGGGAGCTGTTTTTT,TRBJ2-2,TRBV30,-,-
CSPWTGSEETQYF,TGCAGCCCCTGGACAGGGAGTGAAGAGACCCAGTACTTC,TRBJ2-5,TRBV29-1,TRBD1,-
CASSQDWGGRHNEQFF,TGCGCCAGCAGCCAAGATTGGGGGGGGCGCCACAATGAGCAGTTCTTC,TRBJ2-1,TRBV4-3,-,-
CASSVDPSGDVVTQYF,TGTGCCAGCAGCGTAGACCCTAGCGGGGACGTCGTTACGCAGTATTTT,TRBJ2-3,TRBV9,TRBD2,-
CASSQMTVFHCYEQYF,TGCGCCAGCAGTCAAATGACAGTATTTCATTGCTACGAGCAGTACTTC,TRBJ2-7,TRBV23-1,-,-
CASSLTYEQYF,TGTGCCAGCAGTCTTACCTACGAGCAGTACTTC,TRBJ2-7,TRBV6-1,-,few
CASRTSADTQYF,TGTGCCAGCAGAACTAGCGCAGATACGCAGTATTTT,TRBJ2-3,TRBV28,TRBD2,-
CATSRRQEDGYTF,TGTGCCACCAGCAGAAGACAGGAAGATGGCTACACCTTC,TRBJ1-2,TRBV15,-,-
CASPPTGSSYNSPLHF,TGTGCCAGCCCACCGACGGGAAGCTCCTATAATTCACCCCTCCACTTT,TRBJ1-6,TRBV28,-,once
CASSLGDSEIYEQYF,TGTGCCAGCAGCTTGGGAGACTCAGAGATCTACGAGCAGTACTTC,TRBJ2-7,TRBV7-2,-,-
CSSSLVVDTQYF,TGTTCCAGCAGCTTAGTCGTAGATACGCAGTATTTT,TRBJ2-3,TRBV7-9,-,-
CASSWDRGTEAFF,TGTGCCAGCAGTTGGGACAGGGGCACTGAAGCTTTCTTT,TRBJ1-1,TRBV6-6,TRBD1,-
CASSLFTGLIDDGTEAFF,TGTGCCAGCAGTTTATTCACGGGACTGATTGATGATGGCACTGAAGCTTTCTTT,TRBJ1-1,TRBV28,-,-
CASSFRTDIEAFF,TGTGCCAGCAGCTTTAGGACTGATATTGAAGCTTTCTTT,TRBJ1-1,TRBV11-2,-,-
CASTESPGTEETQYF,TGTGCCAGCACCGAAAGCCCCGGGACAGAAGAGACCCAGTACTTC,TRBJ2-5,TRBV2,TRBD1,-
CASSFLAESSYEQYF,TGTGCCAGCAGCTTCTTAGCGGAGAGCTCCTACGAGCAGTACTTC,TRBJ2-7,TRBV7-2,-,once
CASSEWGLAGGEQFF,TGTGCCAGCAGTGAATGGGGACTAGCGGGAGGAGAGCAGTTCTTC,TRBJ2-1,TRBV25-1,TRBD2,-
CASSLAGTGAYGYTF,TGTGCCAGCAGCTTAGCGGGGACGGGAGCCTATGGCTACACCTTC,TRBJ1-2,TRBV7-2,-,once
CATSPRWGAGELFF,TGTGCCACCAGCCCCCGATGGGGCGCCGGGGAGCTGTTTTTT,TRBJ2-2,TRBV15,-,-
CASGRGGTYNEQFF,TGTGCTAGTGGTCGGGGGGGAACCTACAATGAGCAGTTCTTC,TRBJ2-1,TRBV12-5,TRBD2,-
CASNRMNTEAFF,TGTGCCAGCAACAGGATGAACACTGAAGCTTTCTTT,TRBJ1-1,TRBV28,-,few